The 30 T cell receptor beta chains listed next were all sequenced from one sample in a study of breast tumors, draining lymph nodes, adjacent tissues (dated by TCRdb to the mid-2010s). The library was generated by multiplex PCR. This sample was sequenced with an Illumina HiSeq 2000. TCRdb redid the processing of the public reads, applying fastp at Q25 and MiXCR, and retained in-frame beta chains. Records with the same CDR3 protein are collapsed into one entry carrying the most frequent genes and DNA. This sample lists 200,000 to 250,000 distinct CDR3 sequences; around 35% were detected once. The ten most abundant clones make up approximately 3.6% of the sample. Lymph node samples came from the axillary draining lymph nodes of breast cancer patients. Sequencing was carried out using axillary lymph node tissue. These receptors were taken from a female donor with breast cancer. Some clones in this sample may be carry-over from other donors' samples.

CDR3 DNA: TGTGCCAGCAGCTTAGATGCCCGTGGGGCCACCCAGTACTTC. Its protein product is CASSLDARGATQYF. The rearrangement uses TRBV12-1 and TRBJ2-5; TRBD1 reflects the table's D call only, with no check against the DNA. TRBV12-1 is shown as a pseudogene. CDR3 size: 14 residues.

For this clonotype: One end of the junction fails to match germline, which may point to a read error. The chain joins TRBV12-3 or TRBV12-4 to TRBJ2-1, with D perhaps TRBD1 (6 bases). CDR3 size: 14 residues. The CDR3: CASSQDQDRTAVDF. In nucleotides, the CDR3 is TGTGCCAGCAGCCAAGATCAGGACCGGACAGCTGTCGATTTC.

This clonotype was observed at least ten times. One end of the junction does not line up with germline, which may come from a read error. The genes are TRBV6-6 and TRBJ2-5; possibly TRBD1 for D (5 bases). This CDR3 has 14 residues. Germline loops: CDR1 MNHNY, CDR2 SVGAGI (reference sequence). The CDR3 nucleotides read TGTGCCAGCAGTCACTCAGGGCAGCAAGAGACCCAGTACTTC. Protein product: CASSHSGQQETQYF.

This clonotype was observed many times. The chain carries TRBV3-1 and TRBJ2-5; D remains unclear. Looked up from germline, CDR1 is LGHDT and CDR2 is YNNKEL (reference sequence). The CDR3 loop spans 15 amino acids. The V and J ends lost 0 bases and 9 bases respectively, with 17 bases between them. CDR3: CASSQDPTLELAQYF. CDR3 coding DNA: TGTGCCAGCAGCCAAGACCCAACATTGGAGTTGGCCCAGTACTTC.

Comments on this clonotype: Relative to the germline gene, one junction end is altered; a read error may explain this. The CDR3 DNA sequence: TGCAGTGCTTCCGGGACTAGCGGGAGGGCCCAATACTTC. This sequence encodes CSASGTSGRAQYF. The chain uses TRBV20-1 and TRBJ2-5, with TRBD2 matching over 16 bases. Germline V gene sequence: CDR1 DFQATT, CDR2 SNEGSKA (reference sequence). The CDR3 is made up of 13 amino acids.

J is TRBJ2-7 and V is TRBV27; 7 nucleotides agree with TRBD1. Germline V gene sequence: CDR1 MNHEY, CDR2 SMNVEV (reference sequence). Trimming took 5 bases from V and 0 from J; bases not matched to a gene: 7. This CDR3 spans 15 amino acids. The CDR3 spells CASSPTGQASYEQYF. CDR3 coding DNA: TGTGCCAGCAGTCCAACAGGACAGGCCTCCTACGAGCAGTACTTC.

Ten or more counts support this clonotype. This chain links TRBV12-3 or TRBV12-4 with TRBJ1-6, with 9 bases identical to TRBD1. Trimming removed 5 bases from V and 5 bases from J; junction bases left unmatched: 7. The CDR3 length is 16 residues. The CDR3 bases are TGTGCCAGCAGTCCCGGGACAGGGTTTGATAATTCACCCCTCCACTTT. Protein sequence: CASSPGTGFDNSPLHF.

In this sample, this clonotype turned up many times. The V call is TRBV20-1, the J call TRBJ2-2; 10 nucleotides line up with TRBD1. The CDR3 spans 15 residues. Germline CDR1 reads DFQATT; CDR2 reads SNEGSKA (reference sequence). The V and J ends lost 4 bases and 6 bases, in that order; junction bases with no gene match: 8. CDR3: CSATWGTGVAGELFF. The CDR3 DNA reads as TGCAGTGCTACCTGGGGGACAGGGGTCGCCGGGGAGCTGTTTTTT.

The chain recombines TRBV18 with TRBJ2-5; D not resolved. Deletions cut 0 bases from V and 2 bases from J, with 4 bases between. The CDR3 contains 13 residues. Germline lookup yields CDR1 KGHSH and CDR2 LQKENI. The CDR3 region is CASSPPSQETQYF. For the CDR3, the DNA is TGTGCCAGCTCACCACCGAGTCAAGAGACCCAGTACTTC.

At least ten counts were recorded for this clonotype. The conserved final phenylalanine or tryptophan is absent from the CDR3, which likely points to a read error. The limits of the CDR3 on the DNA are not certain, so only TCRdb's listed CDR3 is given. The chain couples TRBV20-1 to TRBJ2-1; TRBD1 is the table's D call, not checked against the DNA. The CDR3 totals 8 residues, both ends included. Germline V gives CDR1 DFQATT, CDR2 SNEGSKA (reference sequence). The CDR3 is CSATKGQP.

This clonotype was detected only a few times. The chain employs TRBV10-3 and TRBJ1-5; D possibly corresponds to TRBD1 (6 bases). The ends were cut back, 10 bases at V and 4 bases at J, with 14 bases in the middle. The CDR3 runs 13 residues. CDR1 and CDR2 (germline): ENHRY, SYGVKD. The CDR3 region is CATQVGGNQPQHF. The CDR3 nucleotides read TGTGCCACCCAAGTAGGGGGAAATCAGCCCCAGCATTTT.

This clonotype appeared many times. The CDR3 DNA reads as TGTGCCAGCAGCCAAGAATTCGGGTTTGACTATGGCTACACCTTC. Its translation: CASSQEFGFDYGYTF. The J gene is TRBJ1-2, the V gene TRBV14, with D unclear. The ends were cut back, 0 bases at V and 3 bases at J, with 11 bases in the middle. The CDR3 spans 15 residues. Germline V gives CDR1 SGHDN, CDR2 FVKESK.

This clonotype was seen repeatedly, ten times or more. The chain employs TRBV5-1 and TRBJ2-7; tentative D call: TRBD1 (5 bases). The CDR3 spans 13 residues. The germline V gene encodes CDR1 SGHRS and CDR2 YFSETQ. With 0 bases removed from V and 5 bases from J, the gap between germline ends came to 9 bases. CDR3 amino acids: CASSLAQGHEQYF. The CDR3 nucleotides are TGCGCCAGCAGCTTGGCGCAGGGCCACGAGCAGTACTTC.

This clonotype was detected once. V and J are TRBV20-1 and TRBJ2-7; TRBD1 aligns across 8 bases. Germline-derived CDR1 and CDR2 are DFQATT and SNEGSKA (reference sequence). The CDR3 sequence is 12 residues long. The V gene end was trimmed by 3 bases and the J gene end by 3 bases; junction bases not matched to a gene: 1. The CDR3 nucleotides read TGCAGTGCTAGGGGGACAGGCTACGAGCAGTACTTC. Translating it yields CSARGTGYEQYF.

A few counts support this clonotype. The germline gene is not matched at one end of the junction; a read error may be the cause. This sequence joins TRBV20-1 and TRBJ2-4; TRBD2 matches 9 bases. The CDR3 is made up of 14 amino acids. Germline V lookup: CDR1 DFQATT, CDR2 SNEGSKA (reference sequence). CDR3 nucleotides: TGCAGTGCTCCGACTAGCGGCATCAAAACCATTCAGTACTTC. Translated, it gives CSAPTSGIKTIQYF.

This clonotype occurred many times. The gene calls are TRBV7-3 and TRBJ1-2; the D gene is possibly TRBD1 (5 bases). V lost 5 bases and J lost 1, with 11 bases in between. Germline assignment: CDR1 SGHTA and CDR2 FQGTGA. The CDR3 has 14 amino acids. The CDR3 loop is CASSPGTDNYGYTF. CDR3 coding DNA: TGTGCCAGCAGCCCGGGGACGGATAACTATGGCTACACCTTC.

This clonotype was picked up many times. The genes are TRBV5-4 and TRBJ2-5, with 9 bases identical to TRBD1. Germline CDR1 is SGHNT and CDR2 is YYREEE (reference sequence). This CDR3 has 15 amino acids. The ends lost 4 bases at V and 2 bases at J; junction bases unmatched: 6. The CDR3 loop is CASSTTQGAQETQYF. The CDR3 DNA is TGTGCCAGCAGCACTACACAGGGGGCGCAAGAGACCCAGTACTTC.

This clonotype was picked up many times. V is TRBV11-3 and J is TRBJ2-5; TRBD2 is a possible D gene (6 bases). The CDR3 length is 14 residues. Germline values: CDR1 SGHNT, CDR2 YENEEA. Trimming cost V 5 bases and J 5 bases, with 15 bases left between them. The CDR3 DNA follows: TGTGCCAGCAGCCACCCGGACTACTGGGAGACCCAGTACTTC. Translation gives CASSHPDYWETQYF.

Comments on this clonotype: A much larger clone sits a single nucleotide away, making a read error possible. V gene TRBV6-5 combines with J gene TRBJ1-5; D is unclear. The V end lost 5 bases, the J end lost 2 bases, and 13 bases lay between the germline ends. The CDR3 runs 15 residues. Germline CDR1 MNHEY, CDR2 SVGAGI. The CDR3 sequence is CASSHGRWGNQPQHF. The CDR3 bases are TGTGCCAGCAGTCACGGGAGATGGGGCAATCAGCCCCAGCATTTT.

This clonotype was recorded at least ten times. The chain couples TRBV7-9 to TRBJ2-5; maybe TRBD2 (5 bases). The V and J ends lost 5 bases and 5 bases respectively, with 18 bases between them. CDR3 length equals 15 residues. Per germline, CDR1 SEHNR and CDR2 FQNEAQ (reference sequence). Here the CDR3 DNA reads TGTGCCAGCAGCCCGGGGATTTCCCACGAGGAGACCCAGTACTTC. Translation gives CASSPGISHEETQYF.

This clonotype was seen ten or more times. The rearrangement links TRBV20-1 to TRBJ2-6; a weak D match, TRBD1 (6 bases). V dropped 5 bases and J dropped 4 bases, with 12 bases sitting between them. CDR1 and CDR2 from the germline V gene are DFQATT and SNEGSKA (reference sequence). CDR3 size: 14 residues. CDR3 in DNA: TGCAGTGCTCCTCAGGGGACCGGGGCCAACGTCCTGACTTTC. It translates to CSAPQGTGANVLTF.

This clonotype appeared many times. The chain recombines TRBV20-1 with TRBJ2-1, with 15 bases lining up with TRBD2. Germline loops: CDR1 DFQATT, CDR2 SNEGSKA (reference sequence). This CDR3 comprises 15 residues. The ends lost 6 bases at V and 6 bases at J; junction bases unmatched: 6. The CDR3 spells CSAVPGLAGGNEQFF. The DNA of the CDR3 is TGCAGTGCGGTCCCGGGACTAGCGGGGGGCAATGAGCAGTTCTTC.

The chain carries TRBV12-5 and TRBJ1-2, with no clear D. This CDR3 is 10 amino acids long. CDR1 and CDR2 from the germline V gene are LGHNT and FRNRAP. V was shortened by 8 bases and J by 8 bases, with 9 bases between the two germline ends. The CDR3 nucleotides read TGTGCTAGTATTGGGGAAGGCTACACCTTC. It specifies CASIGEGYTF.

This chain links TRBV6-5 with TRBJ1-2, with 9 positions matching TRBD1. From germline, CDR1 is MNHEY and CDR2 SVGAGI. Trimming took 6 bases from V and 4 from J; bases not matched to a gene: 9. This CDR3 has 15 residues. The CDR3 sequence: CASSPTGGALYGYTF. The CDR3 region has the DNA TGTGCCAGCAGCCCGACAGGGGGGGCACTCTATGGCTACACCTTC.

V is TRBV30 and J is TRBJ2-5; maybe TRBD2 (6 bases). The V and J ends lost 1 base and 5 bases respectively, with 17 bases between them. The CDR3 totals 15 residues. Germline loops: CDR1 GTSNPN, CDR2 SVGIG (reference sequence). The CDR3 here is CAWSGSYFGGETQYF. CDR3 coding DNA: TGTGCCTGGAGTGGATCGTACTTTGGGGGGGAGACCCAGTACTTC.

About this clonotype: Without the conserved terminal phenylalanine or tryptophan, this CDR3 likely stems from a read error. The chain links TRBV20-1 to TRBJ2-2; D might be TRBD1 (5 bases). This CDR3 has 14 residues. Germline values: CDR1 DFQATT, CDR2 SNEGSKA (reference sequence). V lost 2 bases, J lost 1 base, and 8 bases lay in between. The CDR3 DNA reads as TGCAGTGCTAGAAGACAGATGAACACCGGGGAGCTGTTTGTT. It is translated as CSARRQMNTGELFV.

The gene calls are TRBV2 and TRBJ2-7, with D possibly matching TRBD1 (6 bases). Per the germline V gene, CDR1 is SNHLY and CDR2 is FYNNEI. Trimming left V 6 bases short and J 6 bases short, with 15 bases between. The CDR3 spans 13 residues. CDR3 sequence (DNA): TGTGCCAGCAGCGAGCAGGGGATAATCGAGCAGTACTTC. Protein sequence: CASSEQGIIEQYF.

Worth noting for this clonotype: No conserved phenylalanine or tryptophan is present at the end of the CDR3, so a read error is the likely explanation. Because the CDR3's place on the DNA is in doubt, the DNA is left out and the CDR3 is given as listed by TCRdb. The chain carries TRBV20-1 and TRBJ2-5; TRBD2 is the table's D call, not checked against the DNA. Germline CDR1 DFQATT, CDR2 SNEGSKA (reference sequence). The CDR3 comprises 8 residues, both ends counted. The chain's CDR3 is CSARDGGR.

Note on this clonotype: A much larger clone differs from this one at a single base, so this may be a read error. The genes are TRBV7-9 and TRBJ2-5, with TRBD2 as a possible D gene (5 bases). Germline CDR1 and CDR2: SEHNR and FQNEAQ (reference sequence). The CDR3 covers 15 residues. The CDR3 sequence: CASSLTGSVQETQHF. DNA of the CDR3: TGTGCCAGCAGCTTAACGGGGTCGGTCCAAGAGACCCAGCACTTC.

This clonotype has more than one count but fewer than ten. The CDR3 sequence is CASSSGRGPLGGYTF. DNA of the CDR3: TGTGCCAGCAGCTCCGGACGGGGCCCTCTGGGGGGCTACACCTTC. The rearrangement joins TRBV7-9 to TRBJ1-2, with a weak D call TRBD1 (5 bases). The CDR3 contains 15 residues. Per germline, CDR1 SEHNR and CDR2 FQNEAQ (reference sequence). V was cut by 4 bases and J by 8 bases, with 20 bases left in between.